Each of the 21 T cell receptor beta chains below was sequenced from the same sample in a study of T cell repertoires in cytomegalovirus infection. TCRdb analysed the reads with MiXCR anew, one entry per CDR3 protein. The data show fewer than 1,000,000 distinct CDR3 sequences, approximately 30% seen once. No antigen has been assigned to these receptors. This sample comprised cultured CD8+ T cells from PBMCs, obtained from culture after CMV antigen stimulation. These TCRs come from a human donor in good health (CMV status not recorded). Some clones in this sample may be carry-over from other donors' samples.

This clonotype was recorded a few times. This chain uses TRBV27 with TRBJ2-7; TRBD2 matches at 11 bases. This CDR3 contains 17 residues. Losses at the gene ends were 4 bases for V and 7 bases for J; bases not matched to a gene: 15. The germline gives CDR1 MNHEY, CDR2 SMNVEV (reference sequence). The CDR3 protein is CASSCPGRLAGSGEQYV. In DNA, the CDR3 is TGTGCCAGCAGTTGCCCGGGCCGACTAGCGGGGAGCGGGGAGCAGTACGTC.

This chain connects TRBV28 to TRBJ1-5; 7 bases line up with TRBD1. V was pared by 4 bases and J by 8 bases, with 11 bases of the junction left unmatched. The CDR3 extends over 15 amino acids. Germline CDR1 MDHEN, CDR2 SYDVKM. CDR3 amino acids: CASSSRGQGVEPQHF. CDR3 DNA sequence: TGTGCCAGCAGTTCCCGGGGGCAGGGGGTTGAGCCCCAGCATTTT.

This clonotype was counted many times. CDR3 residues: CASSPNPGRDPYGYTF. The CDR3 DNA reads TGTGCCAGCAGCCCGAACCCGGGCAGGGATCCCTATGGCTACACCTTC. This chain uses TRBV7-8 with TRBJ1-2, with D possibly matching TRBD1 (5 bases). The V gene lost 5 bases and the J gene lost 4 bases, with 20 bases spanning the gap. The V gene's germline CDR1 is SGHVS and CDR2 FQNEAQ. The CDR3 has 16 residues.

The table lists this clonotype with a few counts. The chain recombines TRBV27 with TRBJ1-6; unclear D gene. There are 14 residues in the CDR3. V was pared by 8 bases and J by 7 bases, with 15 bases between. Germline V gene lookup returns CDR1 MNHEY and CDR2 SMNVEV (reference sequence). DNA of the CDR3: TGTGCCAGCGGGAGGGCTGGGTTAAATTCACCCCTCCACTTT. Amino acids: CASGRAGLNSPLHF.

The chain couples TRBV7-9 to TRBJ2-7; the D gene is possibly TRBD1 (6 bases). This CDR3 is built from 14 residues. V shed 1 base and J shed 5 bases, with 12 bases lying between them. CDR1 SEHNR and CDR2 FQNEAQ come from the germline V gene (reference sequence). CDR3 bases: TGTGCCAGCAGCTTAGGTGGTCAGGGGAACGAGCAGTACGTC. This sequence encodes CASSLGGQGNEQYV.

The chain recombines TRBV4-3 with TRBJ2-5; perhaps D is TRBD1 or TRBD2 (5 bases each). Per germline, CDR1 LGHNA and CDR2 YSLEER. V was clipped by 6 bases and J by 4 bases, with 18 bases between them. The CDR3 contains 15 residues. CDR3 sequence reads: CASSTGTSVGETQYF. CDR3 nucleotides: TGCGCCAGCAGTACCGGGACCTCCGTGGGAGAGACCCAGTACTTC.

This clonotype is a singleton in its sample. The chain uses TRBV7-6 and TRBJ1-6, with 9 bases fitting TRBD1. This CDR3 contains 14 residues. The V gene end was trimmed by 5 bases and the J gene end by 10 bases; junction bases not matched to a gene: 6. Germline V CDR1 and CDR2: SGHVS, FNYEAQ. CDR3 loop: CASSITGGESPLHF. CDR3 bases: TGTGCCAGCAGCATAACAGGGGGCGAATCACCCCTCCACTTT.

This clonotype was seen many times. The CDR3 DNA sequence: TGTGCCAGCAGCTTAGGGCTAGCGGGGGTGTACAATGAGCAGTTCTTC. Translated, it gives CASSLGLAGVYNEQFF. The chain couples TRBV7-6 to TRBJ2-1; 10 positions match TRBD2. V trimming: 1 base; J trimming: 4 bases; junction bases outside the gene matches: 4. Germline V lookup: CDR1 SGHVS, CDR2 FNYEAQ. CDR3 length: 16 residues.

A remark on this clonotype: A much larger clone differs from this one at a single base, so this may be a read error. The chain employs TRBV6-1 and TRBJ2-5, with no clear D. Germline CDR1 and CDR2: MNHNS and SASEGT. The CDR3 spans 13 residues. Here the CDR3 DNA reads TGTGCCAGCAGTGCCGGGTCCGTGGAGAGCCAGTACTTC. Its translation is CASSAGSVESQYF.

The chain combines TRBV15 with TRBJ2-1, with 8 positions matching TRBD1. The V and J ends lost 8 bases and 2 bases, in that order; junction bases with no gene match: 5. CDR1 LNHNV and CDR2 YYDKDF come from the germline V gene (reference sequence). The CDR3 runs to 14 residues. The CDR3 DNA is TGTGCCACCGAGGGGACAGGAGCCTACAATGAGCAGTTCTTC. It specifies CATEGTGAYNEQFF.

This clonotype appeared a few times. The rearrangement links TRBV4-1 to TRBJ2-5; the match to TRBD1 covers 10 bases. With V trimmed by 1 base and J by 4 bases, 3 bases remained unmatched. In germline, CDR1 is MGHRA, CDR2 YSYEKL. The CDR3 extends over 15 amino acids. CDR3 amino acids: CASSQGTGGGETQYF. The CDR3 bases are TGCGCCAGCAGCCAAGGGACAGGGGGGGGAGAGACCCAGTACTTC.

The rearrangement links TRBV7-4 to TRBJ2-5, with 12 bases aligning to TRBD2. CDR3 length: 18 amino acids. Trimming removed 1 base from V and 5 bases from J; junction bases left unmatched: 11. Germline assignment: CDR1 SGHVT and CDR2 SQSDAQ. Here the CDR3 DNA reads TGTGCCAGCAGCTTAGTTGCCCCTCTAGCGGGGGGGTGCGAGACCCAGTACTTC. This codes for CASSLVAPLAGGCETQYF. The entire variable domain, with the rest obtained from reference TRBV7-4 and TRBJ2-5, is as follows: GAGVSQSPRYKVAKRGRDVALRCDSISGHVTLYWYRQTLGQGSEVLTYSQSDAQRDKSGRPSGRFSAERPERSVSTLKIQRTEQGDSAVYLCASSLVAPLAGGCETQYFGPGTRLLVL.

The rearrangement uses TRBV20-1 and TRBJ2-7; D tentatively reads TRBD1 or TRBD2 (5 bases each). The germline CDR1 and CDR2 sequences are DFQATT and SNEGSKA (reference sequence). Trimming cost V 1 base and J 2 bases, with 9 bases left between them. The CDR3 covers 13 residues. The CDR3 reads CSARVGDPYEQYV. In nucleotides, the CDR3 is TGCAGTGCTAGAGTTGGGGACCCCTACGAGCAGTACGTC.

The rearrangement links TRBV6-5 to TRBJ1-2; D not certain. Germline CDR1 and CDR2: MNHEY and SVGAGI. The CDR3 contains 12 residues. The V end lost 5 bases, the J end lost 2 bases, and 6 bases lay between the germline ends. Here the CDR3 reads CASSGINYGYTF. The CDR3 DNA reads TGTGCCAGCAGTGGTATAAACTATGGCTACACCTTC.

This rearrangement joins TRBV4-3 to TRBJ2-1; D gene unclear. CDR1 and CDR2 (germline): LGHNA, YSLEER. The CDR3 runs to 17 residues. V shed 0 bases and J shed 6 bases, with 18 bases lying between them. In nucleotides, the CDR3 is TGCGCCAGCAGCCAAGAAACGTTGCTCGGGCTGGTCAATGAGCAGTTCTTC. Translated, it gives CASSQETLLGLVNEQFF.

V gene TRBV24-1 combines with J gene TRBJ2-3, with TRBD2 matching over 8 bases. V shed 2 bases and J 5 bases; nucleotides not matched to a gene: 14. Per germline, CDR1 KGHDR and CDR2 SFDVKD. The CDR3 is made up of 18 amino acids. This chain's CDR3 is CATSDSAGLGLIGDTQYF. Here the CDR3 DNA reads TGTGCCACCAGTGATTCGGCGGGACTAGGCCTCATTGGAGATACGCAGTATTTT.

There are many counts of this clonotype. The V and J genes are TRBV6-6 and TRBJ2-1; a possible D gene is TRBD2 (5 bases). The germline V gene encodes CDR1 MNHNY and CDR2 SVGAGI (reference sequence). The V and J ends lost 11 bases and 3 bases respectively, with 14 bases between them. This CDR3 has 13 residues. The CDR3 DNA is TGTGCCGCCAGACGGGATAGCTACAATGAGCAGTTCTTC. This translates into CAARRDSYNEQFF.

The rearrangement uses TRBV5-6 and TRBJ2-1; D unclear. The V end lost 4 bases, the J end lost 6 bases, and 20 bases lay between the germline ends. Germline CDR1 is SGHDT and CDR2 is YYEEEE. The CDR3 extends over 16 amino acids. In nucleotides, the CDR3 is TGTGCCAGCAGCGTTTATAGTGCACCTCGTACCAATGAGCAGTTCTTC. This encodes CASSVYSAPRTNEQFF.

This clonotype has just a few counts. The CDR3 protein is CASSLERGWGADTQYF. CDR3 in DNA: TGCGCCAGCAGCTTGGAACGCGGGTGGGGGGCCGATACGCAGTATTTT. The chain links TRBV5-1 to TRBJ2-3; D may be TRBD1 or TRBD2 (6 bases each). The germline gives CDR1 SGHRS, CDR2 YFSETQ. The CDR3 contains 16 residues. V lost 0 bases, J lost 6 bases, and 17 bases lay in between. The full variable domain, in which reference TRBV5-1 and TRBJ2-3 provide the parts outside the CDR3, is KAGVTQTPRYLIKTRGQQVTLSCSPISGHRSVSWYQQTPGQGLQFLFEYFSETQRNKGNFPGRFSGRQFSNSRSEMNVSTLELGDSALYLCASSLERGWGADTQYFGPGTRLTVL.

This clonotype has a handful of counts. CDR3 sequence (DNA): TGTGCCACCAGTGACATGAGTCCCTACAATGAGCAGTTCTTC. Residues: CATSDMSPYNEQFF. The chain has TRBV24-1 and TRBJ2-1; D remains unclear. Trimming cost V 4 bases and J 2 bases, with 8 bases left between them. Per germline, CDR1 KGHDR and CDR2 SFDVKD. This CDR3 spans 14 amino acids.

The chain combines TRBV28 with TRBJ2-3, with 8 bases identical to TRBD2. The CDR3 loop spans 18 amino acids. V trimming: 11 bases; J trimming: 3 bases; junction bases outside the gene matches: 22. The germline V gene has CDR1 MDHEN and CDR2 SYDVKM. Written as DNA, the CDR3 is TGTGCCGGCTTGGGGTTGGGCGGGGGGCCTCCTAGTACAGATACGCAGTATTTT. It is translated as CAGLGLGGGPPSTDTQYF.